This T cell receptor (beta chain) was found in a study of blood T cell repertoires in COVID-19 (TCRdb year 2020). General notes on the study: Samples from collaborators originated in the United States, Italy and Spain and spanned both the acute and convalescent phases of COVID-19. A de-identified subject ID, COVID-19 status, age in years and sex were almost always included in the sample metadata. The material from the prospective study consisted of cDNA or gDNA derived from T cells, B-cell-depleted T cells, or PBMCs. The repertoires were released in a freely available public database intended as a resource for research on the immune response to SARS-CoV-2. The samples were drawn from the first 160 participants of the ongoing ImmuneRACE study and from 950 to 1,500 subjects provided by 6 global collaborators. Subjects who had been exposed to COVID-19, were actively infected with it, or had recovered from it provided the deeply sampled blood TCRbeta repertoires that made up the dataset. Where available, HLA class I and class II types were taken from metadata supplied by the sample provider and were not determined by assay-based typing. On the study overall, not on this receptor specifically: Clinical and demographic metadata were provided uncurated, with the amount varying by source and participant.

One collaborating source in Seattle enrolled patients while the patients were actively infected and followed the patients over time throughout the course of disease. The collaborating institutions used their own protocols to collect whole blood in K2EDTA tubes. For TCRbeta analysis, collaborator samples were shipped as frozen whole blood, as isolated PBMCs, or as DNA extracted from either sample type. TCRbeta CDR3 regions were amplified from genomic DNA using the immunoSEQ Assay, a bias-controlled multiplex PCR. In the paper's pipeline: The number of nucleated cells in each sample was estimated by amplification of reference gene primers within the assay. To quantify the absolute abundance of each unique TCRbeta CDR3 rearrangement, sequence reads were collapsed and filtered. For each sample, productive Simpson clonality was calculated as the square root of Simpson's diversity index across productive rearrangements. The clones in this table, taken by TCRdb from immuneACCESS, are in-frame only. Not every clone is retained; where verified, under half of the shortfall comes from an unresolved V gene, and the cause of the rest is unknown. The V and J calls and clone size are taken from that table; D and trimming were inferred from the DNA. The sample table shows 250,000 to 350,000 clones, and approximately 86% are seen once. Roughly 14% of the sample goes to the ten largest clones.

Turning to this clone: Its antigen has not been determined. Base qualities were left out, and no much larger clone turns up one base away.

Input material: peripheral blood. This clonotype originated in a woman in her 70s with COVID-19, enrolled during active disease.

The CDR3 in this case is CASSLSSDRARWYNEQFF. In nucleotide form, the sequence is TGTGCCAGCAGTTTATCATCAGACAGGGCCAGGTGGTACAATGAGCAGTTCTTC. The V gene is TRBV27 and the J gene is TRBJ2-1; the junction holds 7 bases that match TRBD1. CDR1 is given as MNHEY and CDR2 as SMNVEV, both from the germline V gene (reference sequence). Inclusive of the bounding cysteine and phenylalanine, the CDR3 is 18 residues long. Of all the DNA, just the CDR3 is kept, 54 bases in frame from base 1. Trimming accounts for 0 bases at V and 4 bases at J, while the number of junction bases matched to no gene is 12.